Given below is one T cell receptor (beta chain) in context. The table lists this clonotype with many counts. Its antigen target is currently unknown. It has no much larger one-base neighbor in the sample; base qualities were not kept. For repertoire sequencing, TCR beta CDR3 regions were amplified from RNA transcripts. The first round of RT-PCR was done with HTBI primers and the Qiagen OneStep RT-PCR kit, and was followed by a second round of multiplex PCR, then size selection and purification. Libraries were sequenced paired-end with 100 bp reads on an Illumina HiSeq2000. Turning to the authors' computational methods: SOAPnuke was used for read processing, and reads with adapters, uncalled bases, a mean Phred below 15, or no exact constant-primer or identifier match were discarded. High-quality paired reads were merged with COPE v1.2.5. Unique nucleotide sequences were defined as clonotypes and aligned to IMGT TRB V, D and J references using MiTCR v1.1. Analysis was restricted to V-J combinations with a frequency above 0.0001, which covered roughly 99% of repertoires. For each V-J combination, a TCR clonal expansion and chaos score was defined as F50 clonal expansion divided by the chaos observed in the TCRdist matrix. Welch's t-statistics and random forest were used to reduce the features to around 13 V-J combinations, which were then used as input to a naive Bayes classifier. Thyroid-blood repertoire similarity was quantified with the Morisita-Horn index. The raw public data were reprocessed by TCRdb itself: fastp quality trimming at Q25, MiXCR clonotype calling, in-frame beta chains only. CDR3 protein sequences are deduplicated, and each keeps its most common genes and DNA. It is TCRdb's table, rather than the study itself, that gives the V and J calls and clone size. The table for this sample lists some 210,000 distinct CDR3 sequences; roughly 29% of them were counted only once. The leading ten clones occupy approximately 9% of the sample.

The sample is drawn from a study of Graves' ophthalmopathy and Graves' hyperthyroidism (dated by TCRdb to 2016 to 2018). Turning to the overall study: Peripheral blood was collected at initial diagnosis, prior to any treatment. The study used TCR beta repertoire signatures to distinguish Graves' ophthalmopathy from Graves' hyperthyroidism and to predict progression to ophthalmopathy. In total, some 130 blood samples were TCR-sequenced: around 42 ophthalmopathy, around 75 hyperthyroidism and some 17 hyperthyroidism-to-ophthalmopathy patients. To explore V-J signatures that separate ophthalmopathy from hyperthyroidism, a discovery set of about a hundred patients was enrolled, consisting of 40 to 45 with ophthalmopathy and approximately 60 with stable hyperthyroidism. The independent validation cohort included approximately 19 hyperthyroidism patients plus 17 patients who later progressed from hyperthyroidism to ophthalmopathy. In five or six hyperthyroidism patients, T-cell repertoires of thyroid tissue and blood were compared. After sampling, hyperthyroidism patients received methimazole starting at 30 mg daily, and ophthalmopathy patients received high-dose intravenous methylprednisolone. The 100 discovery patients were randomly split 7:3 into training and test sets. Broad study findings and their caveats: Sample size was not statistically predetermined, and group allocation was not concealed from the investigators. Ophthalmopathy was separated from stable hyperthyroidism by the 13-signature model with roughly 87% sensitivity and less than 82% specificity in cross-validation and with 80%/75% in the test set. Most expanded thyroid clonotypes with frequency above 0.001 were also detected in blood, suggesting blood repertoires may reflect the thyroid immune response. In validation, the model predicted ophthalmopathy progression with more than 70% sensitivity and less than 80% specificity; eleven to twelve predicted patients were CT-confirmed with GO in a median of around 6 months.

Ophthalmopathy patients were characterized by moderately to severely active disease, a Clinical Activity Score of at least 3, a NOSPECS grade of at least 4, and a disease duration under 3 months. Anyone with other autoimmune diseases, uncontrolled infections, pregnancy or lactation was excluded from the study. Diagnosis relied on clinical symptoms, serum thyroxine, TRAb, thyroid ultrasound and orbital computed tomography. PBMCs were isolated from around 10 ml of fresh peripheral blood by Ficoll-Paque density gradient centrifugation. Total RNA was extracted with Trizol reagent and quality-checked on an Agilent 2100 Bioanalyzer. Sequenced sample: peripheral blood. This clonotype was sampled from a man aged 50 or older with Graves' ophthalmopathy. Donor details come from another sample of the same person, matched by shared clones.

The sequenced DNA is TGCGCCAGCAGCCAGAGTCCCGTAGGAACTGCCGGGGAGCTGTTTTTT. Protein translation: CASSQSPVGTAGELFF. The chain couples TRBV4-1 to TRBJ2-2, with the D gene too uncertain to name. The CDR3 covers 16 residues, taking in both the cysteine and the phenylalanine. Only the CDR3 DNA stays, 48 bases, in frame from base 1. Taken from the germline V gene, the CDR1 and CDR2 loops are MGHRA and YSYEKL. V and J are truncated by 3 bases and 6 bases respectively, leaving an intervening sequence of 17 bases.